This T cell receptor beta chain was captured in a study of shared clonotypes between healthy human individuals. Turning to the study itself: Per-donor plates numbered three CD4 naive, three CD4 memory, two CD8 naive and one CD8 memory.

The CDR3 is made up of 16 amino acids. Germline V gives CDR1 MNHNS, CDR2 SASEGT. V lost 0 bases to trimming and J lost 2 bases, with 13 bases between them. The data were produced by immunoSEQ multiplex PCR, yet TCRdb's version contains in-frame clones alone and is incomplete. The table lists around 2.5 million clones, approximately 94% of them singletons. V and J are TRBV6-1 and TRBJ1-2, with no clear D. Sequencing input: naive CD4+ T cells from PBMCs. Described subset: CD45RA+ positively selected. The source is a man between 18 and 29 years old in good health. Some clones in this sample may be carry-over from other donors' samples. The CDR3 DNA sequence: TGTGCCAGCAGTGAAGCGGTCGTAGAGACCAACTATGGCTACACCTTC. As protein: CASSEAVVETNYGYTF.